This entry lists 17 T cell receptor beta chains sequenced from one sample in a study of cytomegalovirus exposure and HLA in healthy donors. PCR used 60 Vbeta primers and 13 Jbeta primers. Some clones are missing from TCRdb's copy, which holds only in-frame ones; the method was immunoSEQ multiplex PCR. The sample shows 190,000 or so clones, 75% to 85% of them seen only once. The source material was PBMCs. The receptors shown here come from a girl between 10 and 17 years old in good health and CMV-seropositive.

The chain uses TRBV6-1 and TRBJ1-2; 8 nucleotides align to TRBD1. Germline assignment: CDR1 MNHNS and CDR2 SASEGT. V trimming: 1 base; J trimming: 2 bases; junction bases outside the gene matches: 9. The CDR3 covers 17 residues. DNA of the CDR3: TGTGCCAGCAGTGAAGGGGCCGGGACAGGCCAAAACTATGGCTACACCTTC. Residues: CASSEGAGTGQNYGYTF.

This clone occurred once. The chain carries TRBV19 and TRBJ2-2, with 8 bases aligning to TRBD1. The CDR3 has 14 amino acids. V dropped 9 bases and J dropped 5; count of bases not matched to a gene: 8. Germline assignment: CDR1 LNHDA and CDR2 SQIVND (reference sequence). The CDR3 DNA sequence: TGTGCCAGCCGCGACAGGGGATTGACCGGGGAGCTGTTTTTT. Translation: CASRDRGLTGELFF.

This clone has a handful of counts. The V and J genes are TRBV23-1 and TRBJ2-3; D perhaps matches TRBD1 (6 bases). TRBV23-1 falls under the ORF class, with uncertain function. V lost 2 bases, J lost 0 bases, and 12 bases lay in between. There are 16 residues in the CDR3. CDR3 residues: CASSQVTGRSTDTQYF. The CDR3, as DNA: TGCGCCAGCAGTCAAGTCACAGGGCGGAGCACAGATACGCAGTATTTT.

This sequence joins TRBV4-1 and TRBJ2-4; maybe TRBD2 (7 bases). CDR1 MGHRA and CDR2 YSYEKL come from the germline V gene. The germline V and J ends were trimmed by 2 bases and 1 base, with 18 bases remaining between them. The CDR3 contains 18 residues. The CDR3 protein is CASSQFSTGGAAKNIQYF. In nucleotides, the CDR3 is TGCGCCAGCAGCCAATTTAGTACTGGGGGGGCGGCCAAAAACATTCAGTACTTC.

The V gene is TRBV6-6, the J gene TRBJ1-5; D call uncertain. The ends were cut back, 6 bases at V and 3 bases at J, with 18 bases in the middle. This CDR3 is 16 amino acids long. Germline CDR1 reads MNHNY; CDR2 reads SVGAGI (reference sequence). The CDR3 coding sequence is TGTGCCAGCAGCTCCTTCGACGAGGGATTCAATCAGCCCCAGCATTTT. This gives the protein CASSSFDEGFNQPQHF.

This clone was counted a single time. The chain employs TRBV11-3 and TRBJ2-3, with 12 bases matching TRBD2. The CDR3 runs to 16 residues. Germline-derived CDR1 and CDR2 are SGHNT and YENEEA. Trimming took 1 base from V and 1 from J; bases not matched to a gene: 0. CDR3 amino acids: CASSLGTSGGTDTQYF. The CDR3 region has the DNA TGTGCCAGCAGCTTAGGGACTAGCGGGGGCACAGATACGCAGTATTTT.

CDR3 region: CASSPPMMAGGSTDTQYF. In DNA, the CDR3 is TGTGCCAGCAGCCCTCCCATGATGGCGGGGGGTAGCACAGATACGCAGTATTTT. V and J are TRBV2 and TRBJ2-3; 8 nucleotides align to TRBD2. The CDR3 contains 18 residues. Germline V gives CDR1 SNHLY, CDR2 FYNNEI. After removal of 6 bases from V and 0 bases from J, the junction contained 14 bases not matched to a gene.

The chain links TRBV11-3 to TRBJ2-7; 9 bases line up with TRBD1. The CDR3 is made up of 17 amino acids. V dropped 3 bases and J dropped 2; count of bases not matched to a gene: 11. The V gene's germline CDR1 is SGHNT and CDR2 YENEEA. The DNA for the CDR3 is TGTGCCAGCAGCTTGGGACAGGGAACGGGGGCCCCCTACGAGCAGTACTTC. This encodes CASSLGQGTGAPYEQYF.

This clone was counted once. CDR3 region: CASSEAWGLNSYEQYF. The DNA for the CDR3 is TGTGCCAGCAGTGAAGCGTGGGGACTCAATTCCTACGAGCAGTACTTC. The chain has TRBV6-1 and TRBJ2-7, with D possibly being TRBD2 (6 bases). Looked up from germline, CDR1 is MNHNS and CDR2 is SASEGT. This CDR3 has 16 residues. Trimming removed 0 bases from V and 1 base from J, with 13 bases in between.

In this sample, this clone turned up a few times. CDR3 protein: CASSPLLGLAAREYF. Written as DNA, the CDR3 is TGCGCCAGCAGCCCGCTCCTAGGACTAGCCGCGAGGGAGTACTTC. The chain is built from TRBV4-1 and TRBJ2-7; 8 bases line up with TRBD2. The CDR3 covers 15 residues. V shed 4 bases and J 11 bases; nucleotides not matched to a gene: 16. Germline V CDR1 and CDR2: MGHRA, YSYEKL.

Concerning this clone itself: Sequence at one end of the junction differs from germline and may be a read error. CDR3 residues: CAIREFGGGDSPLHF. The CDR3 region has the DNA TGTGCCATCAGGGAGTTTGGGGGAGGAGATTCACCCCTCCACTTT. This chain uses TRBV10-3 with TRBJ1-6, with a tentative D call TRBD1 (5 bases). Germline CDR1 is ENHRY and CDR2 is SYGVKD. This CDR3 has 15 amino acids.

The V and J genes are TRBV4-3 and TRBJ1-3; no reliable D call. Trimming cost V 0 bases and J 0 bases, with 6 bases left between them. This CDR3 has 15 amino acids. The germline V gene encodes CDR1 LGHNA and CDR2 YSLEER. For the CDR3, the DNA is TGCGCCAGCAGCCAAGAACGGGTCTCTGGAAACACCATATATTTT. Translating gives CASSQERVSGNTIYF.

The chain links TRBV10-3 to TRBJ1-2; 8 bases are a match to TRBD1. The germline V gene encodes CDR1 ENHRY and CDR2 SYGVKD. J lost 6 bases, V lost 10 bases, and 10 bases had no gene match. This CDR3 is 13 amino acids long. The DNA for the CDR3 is TGTGCCACTCGTGCGGACAGGGTGGATGGCTACACCTTC. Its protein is CATRADRVDGYTF.

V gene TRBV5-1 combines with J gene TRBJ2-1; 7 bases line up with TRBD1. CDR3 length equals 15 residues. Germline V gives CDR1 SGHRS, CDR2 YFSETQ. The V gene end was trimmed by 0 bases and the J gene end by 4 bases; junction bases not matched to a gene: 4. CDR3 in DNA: TGCGCCAGCAGCTTGGAGGGGACAGATTACAATGAGCAGTTCTTC. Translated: CASSLEGTDYNEQFF.

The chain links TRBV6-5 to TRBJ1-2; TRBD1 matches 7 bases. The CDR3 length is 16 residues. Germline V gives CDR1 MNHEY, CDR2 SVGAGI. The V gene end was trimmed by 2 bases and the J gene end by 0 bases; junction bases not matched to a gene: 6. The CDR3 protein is CASSYLGTAPNYGYTF. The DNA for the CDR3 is TGTGCCAGCAGTTACCTGGGGACAGCTCCTAACTATGGCTACACCTTC.

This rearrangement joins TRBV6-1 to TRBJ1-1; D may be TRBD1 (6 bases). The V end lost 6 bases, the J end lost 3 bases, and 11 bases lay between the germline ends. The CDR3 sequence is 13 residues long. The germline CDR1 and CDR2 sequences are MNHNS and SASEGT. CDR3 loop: CASRLQGYTEAFF. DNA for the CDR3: TGTGCCAGCAGACTCCAGGGGTACACTGAAGCTTTCTTT.

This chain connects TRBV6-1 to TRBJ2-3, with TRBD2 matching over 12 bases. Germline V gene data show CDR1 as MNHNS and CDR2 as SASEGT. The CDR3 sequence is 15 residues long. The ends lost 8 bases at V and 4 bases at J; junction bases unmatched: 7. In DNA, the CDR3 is TGTGCCAGCTCCAGACTAGCGGGGGAGGCAGATACGCAGTATTTT. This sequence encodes CASSRLAGEADTQYF.